Detailed here is one TCR beta chain. This sample was included in a study of blood T cell repertoires in COVID-19. Study information: The United States, Italy and Spain provided the acute and convalescent COVID-19 samples.

In the authors' methods: Estimation of nucleated cell counts relied on the amplification of reference gene primers. Profiled with immunoSEQ multiplex PCR; TCRdb holds only in-frame clones, not every one. V, J and clone size reflect that table, while D and trimming were determined from the DNA. The sample consists of around 150,000 clones, just under 95% of them appearing once. This receptor was obtained from a woman in her fifties or sixties with acute or convalescent COVID-19. The sample taken for sequencing was peripheral blood.

The CDR3 DNA sequence: TGTGCCAGTAGCCCGGGACAGGTGAACAGCCACACTGAAGCTTTCTTT. Its protein product is CASSPGQVNSHTEAFF. The chain links TRBV19 to TRBJ1-1; 8 bases agree with TRBD1. V shed 6 bases and J 3 bases; nucleotides not matched to a gene: 12. The CDR3 is 16 residues long. CDR1 and CDR2 (germline): LNHDA, SQIVND (reference sequence). Variable domain in full (rest from reference TRBV19 and TRBJ1-1): DGGITQSPKYLFRKEGQNVTLSCEQNLNHDAMYWYRQDPGQGLRLIYYSQIVNDFQKGDIAEGYSVSREKKESFPLTVTSAQKNPTAFYLCASSPGQVNSHTEAFFGQGTRLTVV.